Following are 30 T cell receptor beta chains from one sample sequenced in a study of T cells after yellow fever vaccination. Each CDR3 protein is one row after TCRdb ran MiXCR on the 5' RACE reads. The sample contains roughly 400,000 distinct CDR3 sequences, approximately 19% of which appear only once. The sequencing used PBMCs, collected before the yellow fever booster vaccination. The receptor set was obtained from a man between 18 and 35 years old who received the YFV17D yellow fever vaccine.

This clonotype has only a few counts. This chain's CDR3 is CASSLDTVSYNEQFF. CDR3 sequence (DNA): TGTGCCAGCAGTTTAGACACCGTCTCCTACAATGAGCAGTTCTTC. The V gene is TRBV12-3 or TRBV12-4, the J gene TRBJ2-1, with D uncertain. The V and J ends lost 1 base and 0 bases respectively, with 7 bases between them. This CDR3 has 15 amino acids.

There are a few counts of this clonotype. The genes are TRBV7-2 and TRBJ2-1; the D is unclear. This CDR3 has 13 residues. The germline V and J ends were trimmed by 2 bases and 4 bases, with 6 bases remaining between them. The V gene's germline CDR1 is SGHTA and CDR2 FQGNSA. The CDR3 spells CASSLLTYNEQFF. CDR3 coding DNA: TGTGCCAGCAGCTTATTAACTTACAATGAGCAGTTCTTC.

V is TRBV20-1 and J is TRBJ1-2, with 8 bases identical to TRBD1. J was trimmed by 2 bases and V by 6 bases; bases with no gene match: 14. In germline, CDR1 is DFQATT, CDR2 SNEGSKA (reference sequence). The CDR3 sequence is 16 residues long. The CDR3 spells CSAIPLRTGRNYGYTF. In DNA form, the CDR3 reads TGCAGTGCCATTCCACTTCGGACAGGGAGGAACTATGGCTACACCTTC.

This clonotype was detected a few times. The chain carries TRBV10-1 and TRBJ2-7; no clear D gene. CDR1 and CDR2 from the germline V gene are WNHNN and SYGVQD (reference sequence). CDR3 length: 17 amino acids. Trimming took 4 bases from V and 1 from J, leaving 20 bases between them. CDR3 region: CASSGGPIYTESYEQYV. The DNA for the CDR3 is TGCGCCAGCAGTGGTGGCCCGATTTATACGGAGTCCTACGAGCAGTACGTC.

This clonotype occurred a few times. The chain couples TRBV3-1 to TRBJ2-7, with TRBD2 matching 7 bases. Germline V gene sequence: CDR1 LGHDT, CDR2 YNNKEL (reference sequence). The junction had 2 bases not matched to a gene; V was cut back by 0 bases and J by 6 bases. The CDR3 is 13 residues long. The CDR3 coding sequence is TGTGCCAGCAGCCAAGAGGGGGGGAGCGAGCAGTACGTC. Translation: CASSQEGGSEQYV.

This rearrangement joins TRBV6-2 or TRBV6-3 to TRBJ2-7; D is ambiguous. The germline V gene encodes CDR1 MNHEY and CDR2 SVGEGT. Trimming removed 5 bases at V and 1 base at J, with 6 bases between. This CDR3 is 12 amino acids long. The chain's CDR3 is CASSRVSYEQYF. Written as DNA, the CDR3 is TGTGCCAGCAGTAGAGTTTCCTACGAGCAGTACTTC.

This clonotype occurred many times. The chain combines TRBV29-1 with TRBJ2-2, with 12 bases that match TRBD2. CDR3 length: 15 amino acids. Trimming took 6 bases from V and 6 from J; bases not matched to a gene: 8. Germline V lookup: CDR1 SQVTM, CDR2 ANQGSEA. CDR3 nucleotides: TGCAGCGTCCAGCCTAGCGGGGGGGCGGCCGGGGAGCTGTTTTTT. It codes for CSVQPSGGAAGELFF.

This clonotype showed up just a few times. V gene TRBV9 combines with J gene TRBJ2-1; 13 bases map to TRBD2. V lost 5 bases and J lost 7; bases outside the gene matches: 3. The CDR3 has 14 amino acids. CDR1 is SGDLS and CDR2 is YYNGEE in the germline V gene. The CDR3 loop reads CASSTSGGANEQFF. The CDR3 bases are TGTGCCAGCAGTACTAGCGGGGGGGCTAATGAGCAGTTCTTC.

This clonotype was counted between two and nine times. The gene calls are TRBV2 and TRBJ1-2, with D unclear. Deletions cut 7 bases from V and 2 bases from J, with 8 bases between. The CDR3 runs to 12 residues. CDR1 SNHLY and CDR2 FYNNEI come from the germline V gene. CDR3 in DNA: TGTGCCAGCACCACTGAGAACTATGGCTACACCTTC. It encodes CASTTENYGYTF.

This clonotype was picked up many times. The genes are TRBV5-1 and TRBJ2-7; D uncertain. Germline V gene data show CDR1 as SGHRS and CDR2 as YFSETQ. Trimming shortened V by 2 bases and J by 2 bases, and 11 bases separated the two germline ends. The CDR3 length is 14 residues. The CDR3: CASSFTNPAYEQYF. The CDR3, as DNA: TGCGCCAGCAGCTTTACAAATCCGGCCTACGAGCAGTACTTC.

This clonotype was picked up a small number of times. This sequence joins TRBV20-1 and TRBJ2-3, with 9 bases lining up with TRBD2. Germline V CDR1 and CDR2: DFQATT, SNEGSKA (reference sequence). With 6 bases clipped from V and 4 bases from J, the junction kept 5 bases outside the gene matches. The CDR3 totals 13 residues. The CDR3 here is CSAPGLASDTQYF. The CDR3 DNA reads TGCAGTGCCCCGGGACTAGCCTCAGATACGCAGTATTTT.

This clonotype was observed a handful of times. The gene calls are TRBV6-2 or TRBV6-3 and TRBJ2-1; a weak D match, TRBD1 (5 bases). The V gene's germline CDR1 is MNHEY and CDR2 SVGEGT. V was clipped by 2 bases and J by 0 bases, with 8 bases between them. The CDR3 length is 15 residues. The CDR3 here is CASSYRGSSYNEQFF. CDR3 in DNA: TGTGCCAGCAGTTACAGGGGCTCCTCCTACAATGAGCAGTTCTTC.

This chain connects TRBV6-5 to TRBJ1-2; D possibly corresponds to TRBD1 (5 bases). CDR1 is MNHEY and CDR2 is SVGAGI in the germline V gene. V was clipped by 0 bases and J by 6 bases, with 8 bases between them. CDR3 length equals 13 residues. CDR3 sequence reads: CASSYSTGHGYTF. The CDR3 DNA sequence: TGTGCCAGCAGTTACTCGACGGGGCATGGCTACACCTTC.

This clonotype showed up just a few times. The V call is TRBV11-2, the J call TRBJ1-1, with a possible D match to TRBD1 (5 bases). CDR1 and CDR2 from the germline V gene are SGHAT and FQNNGV. Trimming left V 1 base short and J 9 bases short, with 6 bases between. There are 11 residues in the CDR3. The CDR3, as DNA: TGTGCCAGCAGCTTAGGGGGACAAGCTTTCTTT. Its translation is CASSLGGQAFF. The whole variable domain, remainder taken from reference TRBV11-2 and TRBJ1-1, is EAGVAQSPRYKIIEKRQSVAFWCNPISGHATLYWYQQILGQGPKLLIQFQNNGVVDDSQLPKDRFSAERLKGVDSTLKIQPAKLEDSAVYLCASSLGGQAFFGQGTRLTVV.

CDR3 residues: CSAIREGNQPQHF. The CDR3 DNA reads TGCAGTGCCATCCGCGAGGGGAATCAGCCCCAGCATTTT. The chain links TRBV20-1 to TRBJ1-5, with D possibly being TRBD1 (5 bases). This CDR3 is built from 13 residues. Trimming stripped 6 bases from V and 4 bases from J, with 13 bases between. Germline V gene lookup returns CDR1 DFQATT and CDR2 SNEGSKA (reference sequence).

CDR3 sequence: CASSRGNPTGEKLFF. In DNA, the CDR3 is TGCGCCAGCAGCCGCGGAAACCCGACTGGTGAAAAACTGTTTTTT. The gene calls are TRBV5-1 and TRBJ1-4, with D unclear. The V and J ends lost 4 bases and 7 bases respectively, with 17 bases between them. CDR1 and CDR2 (germline): SGHRS, YFSETQ. The CDR3 sequence is 15 residues long.

Only a few counts were recorded for this clonotype. V usage is TRBV7-9 and J usage is TRBJ2-7, with TRBD2 matching 14 bases. V was pared by 4 bases and J by 6 bases, with 5 bases of the junction left unmatched. The CDR3 has 15 amino acids. The V gene's germline CDR1 is SEHNR and CDR2 FQNEAQ (reference sequence). CDR3 in DNA: TGTGCCAGCAGCTCCTCCGGGACTAGCGGGGGCGAGCAGTACTTC. Its protein is CASSSSGTSGGEQYF.

The rearrangement uses TRBV18 and TRBJ2-3; TRBD2 agrees at 13 bases. The length of the CDR3 is 16 residues. V shed 1 base and J 6 bases; nucleotides not matched to a gene: 4. The germline V gene has CDR1 KGHSH and CDR2 LQKENI. As DNA, the CDR3 is TGTGCCAGCTCACCACGGACTAGCGGGAGTGGTGATACGCAGTATTTT. It specifies CASSPRTSGSGDTQYF.

The V call is TRBV20-1, the J call TRBJ2-7, with 9 bases that match TRBD1. The CDR3 is 13 amino acids. V shed 4 bases, J shed 2 bases, and the junction held 3 bases outside the gene matches. The V gene's germline CDR1 is DFQATT and CDR2 SNEGSKA (reference sequence). The CDR3 is CSAIGQGTYEQYV. CDR3 coding DNA: TGCAGTGCTATCGGACAGGGGACCTACGAGCAGTACGTC.

J is TRBJ2-1 and V is TRBV7-3, with D maybe TRBD1 (5 bases). V lost 5 bases to trimming and J lost 1 base, with 12 bases between them. The germline V gene has CDR1 SGHTA and CDR2 FQGTGA. This CDR3 spans 15 amino acids. The CDR3 DNA reads as TGTGCCAGCAGCCCGAGACAGAAATCCTACAATGAGCAGTTCTTC. Its protein product is CASSPRQKSYNEQFF.

This clonotype was observed a handful of times. The chain has TRBV3-1 and TRBJ2-3, with unresolved D. Per the germline V gene, CDR1 is LGHDT and CDR2 is YNNKEL (reference sequence). The ends were cut back, 1 base at V and 8 bases at J, with 4 bases in the middle. This CDR3 region has 11 residues. Here the CDR3 reads CASSQGRTQYF. CDR3 coding DNA: TGTGCCAGCAGCCAAGGACGTACGCAGTATTTT.

In this sample, this clonotype turned up a few times. The CDR3 loop is CASSFASNPLGDTQYF. The DNA of the CDR3 is TGCGCCAGCAGCTTCGCTTCGAATCCACTAGGAGATACGCAGTATTTT. This chain uses TRBV5-1 with TRBJ2-3; the D gene is possibly TRBD2 (5 bases). Per the germline V gene, CDR1 is SGHRS and CDR2 is YFSETQ. The length of the CDR3 is 16 residues. V was shortened by 2 bases and J by 5 bases, with 18 bases between the two germline ends.

This clonotype has just a few counts. Germline and junction disagree at one end, which may indicate a read error. V usage is TRBV7-7 and J usage is TRBJ2-3; the D gene is possibly TRBD2 (5 bases). This CDR3 is built from 13 residues. Germline loops: CDR1 SSHAT, CDR2 FNYEAQ (reference sequence). This chain's CDR3 is CASSTEAAATQYF. The CDR3, as DNA: TGTGCTAGCAGCACAGAAGCGGCAGCTACGCAGTATTTT.

V and J are TRBV30 and TRBJ2-2; possible D gene TRBD1, 5 bases. The CDR3 is 14 amino acids. V lost 3 bases and J 10 bases, leaving 18 bases between the germline ends. Per the germline V gene, CDR1 is GTSNPN and CDR2 is SVGIG (reference sequence). CDR3 sequence: CAWSSDIQVVELFF. The DNA for the CDR3 is TGTGCCTGGAGCTCGGACATCCAGGTTGTGGAGCTGTTTTTT.

A few counts support this clonotype. The chain combines TRBV5-5 with TRBJ2-1; no firm D call. V gave up 3 bases and J gave up 6 bases, with 16 bases separating them. The V gene's germline CDR1 is SGHKS and CDR2 YYEKEE (reference sequence). The CDR3 covers 15 residues. The CDR3 loop is CASSYQVGISNEQFF. The CDR3 DNA reads as TGTGCCAGCAGCTACCAGGTGGGGATTTCCAATGAGCAGTTCTTC.

The chain links TRBV12-3 or TRBV12-4 to TRBJ1-5; possible D gene TRBD1, 6 bases. V was shortened by 3 bases and J by 3 bases, with 15 bases between the two germline ends. The CDR3 covers 16 residues. CDR3 loop: CASSFGGGQFNQPQHF. The CDR3 coding sequence is TGTGCCAGCAGTTTCGGTGGTGGACAGTTCAATCAGCCCCAGCATTTT.

This rearrangement joins TRBV9 to TRBJ1-1; D gene unclear. This CDR3 comprises 13 residues. Deletions cut 0 bases from V and 7 bases from J, with 10 bases between. The germline V gene has CDR1 SGDLS and CDR2 YYNGEE. Here the CDR3 DNA reads TGTGCCAGCAGCGTAGATCCGGACGGTGAAGCTTTCTTT. Protein sequence: CASSVDPDGEAFF.

The rearrangement uses TRBV6-1 and TRBJ2-4; TRBD2 agrees at 10 bases. The CDR3 consists of 17 residues. The trim removed 1 base at V and 2 bases at J, leaving 5 bases unmatched. CDR1 MNHNS and CDR2 SASEGT come from the germline V gene. The DNA of the CDR3 is TGTGCCAGCAGTGAAGGAGCTAGCGGGGGTACCAAAAACATTCAGTACTTC. It is translated as CASSEGASGGTKNIQYF.

V gene TRBV20-1 combines with J gene TRBJ2-3; no clear D. Germline V gene data show CDR1 as DFQATT and CDR2 as SNEGSKA (reference sequence). The CDR3 runs to 14 residues. Deletions cut 3 bases from V and 4 bases from J, with 14 bases between. The CDR3 is CSARVFSHADTQYF. CDR3 coding DNA: TGCAGTGCTAGGGTTTTCAGCCACGCAGATACGCAGTATTTT.

This clonotype was counted many times. The chain joins TRBV3-1 to TRBJ2-1, with 9 bases that match TRBD2. Germline V gives CDR1 LGHDT, CDR2 YNNKEL (reference sequence). The CDR3 sequence is 16 residues long. V was clipped by 1 base and J by 8 bases; unmatched bases: 9. CDR3 residues: CASSQAGAGGFYEQFF. CDR3 bases: TGTGCCAGCAGCCAAGCGGGGGCGGGGGGGTTCTATGAGCAGTTCTTC.